These 10 T cell receptor beta chains were sequenced from one sample in a study of T cells in Graves' hyperthyroidism and ophthalmopathy. TCR beta CDR3 region amplification was performed from RNA transcripts. An initial round of RT-PCR targeting the TCR CDR3 relied on the HTBI primer set. MiXCR, applied by TCRdb to the multiplex PCR reads, yields one record per CDR3 protein. This table has around 600,000 distinct CDR3 sequences, 15% to 20% appearing once. Material: blood. The origin of the receptors is a middle-aged woman with Graves' ophthalmopathy.

V is TRBV7-8 and J is TRBJ2-3; 13 bases match TRBD2. Germline-derived CDR1 and CDR2 are SGHVS and FQNEAQ. Losses at the gene ends were 4 bases for V and 0 bases for J; bases not matched to a gene: 10. The CDR3 covers 19 residues. The CDR3 sequence is CASSSGLAGLGRSTDTQYF. DNA of the CDR3: TGTGCCAGCAGCTCGGGACTAGCGGGACTCGGACGGAGCACAGATACGCAGTATTTT.

This chain joins TRBV6-1 and TRBJ2-3; possibly TRBD1 or TRBD2 for D (5 bases each). This CDR3 has 17 residues. Per germline, CDR1 MNHNS and CDR2 SASEGT. The germline V and J ends were trimmed by 5 bases and 4 bases, with 22 bases remaining between them. The CDR3 loop is CASSSGTDPLYPDTQYF. The CDR3 DNA follows: TGTGCCAGCAGTTCCGGGACGGATCCCCTTTACCCAGATACGCAGTATTTT.

This clonotype was seen ten or more times. The chain couples TRBV6-1 to TRBJ2-2, with 8 positions matching TRBD1. J gave up 4 bases and V 9 bases, and 4 bases lay outside the gene matches. The germline gives CDR1 MNHNS, CDR2 SASEGT. The CDR3 is 13 residues long. The CDR3 DNA reads as TGTGCCAGGGGACAGGCGGGCACCGGGGAGCTGTTTTTT. Translation: CARGQAGTGELFF.

The J gene is TRBJ2-1, the V gene TRBV29-1; tentatively, D is TRBD1 (6 bases). Trimming left V 4 bases short and J 8 bases short, with 18 bases between. The germline CDR1 and CDR2 sequences are SQVTM and ANQGSEA. CDR3 length: 14 amino acids. CDR3 in DNA: TGCAGCGTTGTTGCTATGGGGGCGTTCGATGAGCAGTTCTTC. This gives the protein CSVVAMGAFDEQFF.

Note on this clonotype: This may be a read error: a much more frequent sequence differs by one nucleotide. The chain links TRBV2 to TRBJ2-2; tentatively, D is TRBD2 (7 bases). The CDR3 is made up of 13 amino acids. The V end was cut by 6 bases, the J end by 6 bases, with 11 bases between. Germline V lookup: CDR1 SNHLY, CDR2 FYNNEI. CDR3 sequence: CASSGGPAGELFF. CDR3 in DNA: TGTGCCAGCAGCGGGGGGCCCGCCGGGGAGCTGTTTTTT.

The chain couples TRBV7-3 to TRBJ2-1; D gene uncertain. The CDR3 loop spans 14 amino acids. V was trimmed by 8 bases and J by 9 bases, leaving 20 bases between them. Germline loops: CDR1 SGHTA, CDR2 FQGTGA. In DNA, the CDR3 is TGTGCCAGCTCGCCAAGTGGCCAGGTGGGTGAGCAGTTCTTC. Translated: CASSPSGQVGEQFF.

CDR3 protein: CASSLRAVETQYF. CDR3 nucleotides: TGCGCCAGCAGCTTGCGAGCTGTCGAGACCCAGTACTTC. The rearrangement uses TRBV5-1 and TRBJ2-5; no clear D gene. The CDR3 runs 13 residues. Germline loops: CDR1 SGHRS, CDR2 YFSETQ. V lost 1 base and J 5 bases, leaving 9 bases between the germline ends.

This clonotype was seen repeatedly, ten times or more. The rearrangement joins TRBV10-3 to TRBJ1-1; TRBD1 matches 7 bases. In germline, CDR1 is ENHRY, CDR2 SYGVKD. V shed 0 bases and J 0 bases; nucleotides not matched to a gene: 7. There are 17 residues in the CDR3. The CDR3 region has the DNA TGTGCCATCAGTGAGTCGGGGGCAGGGGGATTGAACACTGAAGCTTTCTTT. Its protein product is CAISESGAGGLNTEAFF.

This clonotype was counted at least ten times. The chain carries TRBV6-1 and TRBJ2-5; tentative D call: TRBD1 (6 bases). CDR3 length: 13 residues. Germline CDR1 reads MNHNS; CDR2 reads SASEGT. V was cut by 7 bases and J by 5 bases, with 14 bases left in between. DNA of the CDR3: TGTGCCAGCACCCTGACAGGATTGGAGACCCAGTACTTC. This sequence encodes CASTLTGLETQYF.

This clonotype came up many times. The rearrangement uses TRBV2 and TRBJ1-3; D possibly corresponds to TRBD1 (6 bases). The CDR3 is 13 residues long. The V end lost 8 bases, the J end lost 2 bases, and 10 bases lay between the germline ends. Germline V lookup: CDR1 SNHLY, CDR2 FYNNEI. In nucleotides, the CDR3 is TGTGCCAGCTCTGAGGGGGCTGGAAACACCATATATTTT. The encoded protein is CASSEGAGNTIYF.